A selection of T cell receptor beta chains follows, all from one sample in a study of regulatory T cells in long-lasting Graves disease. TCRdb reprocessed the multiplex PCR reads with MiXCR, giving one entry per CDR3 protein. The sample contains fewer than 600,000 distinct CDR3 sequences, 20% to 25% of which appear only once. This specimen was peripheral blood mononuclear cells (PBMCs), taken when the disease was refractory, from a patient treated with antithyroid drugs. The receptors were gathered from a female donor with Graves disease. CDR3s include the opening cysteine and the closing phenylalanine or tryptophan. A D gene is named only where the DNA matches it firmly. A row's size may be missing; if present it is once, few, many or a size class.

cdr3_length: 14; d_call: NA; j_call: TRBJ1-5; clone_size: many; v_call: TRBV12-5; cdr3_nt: TGTGCTAGTGGGGGGCGACGGGAGGCGCAGCCCCAGCATTTT; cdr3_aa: CASGGRREAQPQHF
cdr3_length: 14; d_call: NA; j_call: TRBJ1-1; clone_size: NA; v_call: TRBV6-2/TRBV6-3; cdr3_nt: TGTGCCAGCAGTTACGGTTCAGCGAACACTGAAGCTTTCTTT; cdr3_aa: CASSYGSANTEAFF
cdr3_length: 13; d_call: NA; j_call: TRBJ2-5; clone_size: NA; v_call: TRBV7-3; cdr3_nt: TGTGCCAGCAGCTTAATGATGGAAGAGACCCAGTACTTC; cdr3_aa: CASSLMMEETQYF
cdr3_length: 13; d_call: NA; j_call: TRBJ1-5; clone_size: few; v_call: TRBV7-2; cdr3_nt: TGTGCCAGCAGCTTATTGGGGTTAGAGCCCCAGCATTTT; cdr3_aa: CASSLLGLEPQHF
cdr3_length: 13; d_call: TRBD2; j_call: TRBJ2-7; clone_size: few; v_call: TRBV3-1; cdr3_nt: TGTGCCAGCACAAGCGGGAACCCCTACGAGCAGTACTTC; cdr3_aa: CASTSGNPYEQYF
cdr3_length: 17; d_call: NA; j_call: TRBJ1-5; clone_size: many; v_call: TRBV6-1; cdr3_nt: TGTGCCAGCACCCGGTCAGGTGGGGAATACGCCAATCAGCCCCAGCATTTT; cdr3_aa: CASTRSGGEYANQPQHF
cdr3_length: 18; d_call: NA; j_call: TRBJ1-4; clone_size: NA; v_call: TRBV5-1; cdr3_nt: TGCGCCAGCAGCTTGACTCCACATCACAGGGAGCGTTTTGAAAAACTGTTTTTT; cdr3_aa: CASSLTPHHRERFEKLFF
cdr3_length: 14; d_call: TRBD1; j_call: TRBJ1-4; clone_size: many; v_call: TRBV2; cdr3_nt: TGTGCCAGCGGCCTCAGGGGGCAGGATGAAAAACTGTTTTTT; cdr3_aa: CASGLRGQDEKLFF
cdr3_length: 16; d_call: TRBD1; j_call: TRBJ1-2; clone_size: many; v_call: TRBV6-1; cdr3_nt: TGTGCCAGCAGCCTACACCGGGACAGACGGCGGAATGGCTACACCTTC; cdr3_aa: CASSLHRDRRRNGYTF
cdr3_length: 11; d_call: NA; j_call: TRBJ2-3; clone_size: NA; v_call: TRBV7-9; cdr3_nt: TGTGCCAGCAGCTTATCTGACTATAAGTATTTT; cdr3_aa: CASSLSDYKYF
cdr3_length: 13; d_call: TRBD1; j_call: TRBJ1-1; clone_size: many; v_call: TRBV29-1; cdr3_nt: TGCAGCGTCCGAGGGGGCCCAAACACTGAAGCTTTCTTT; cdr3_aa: CSVRGGPNTEAFF
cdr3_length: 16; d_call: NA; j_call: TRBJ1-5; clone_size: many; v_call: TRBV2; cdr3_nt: TGTGCCAGCAGTGAAGCGCGGGGGGCGCGACTTCAGCCCCAGCATTTT; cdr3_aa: CASSEARGARLQPQHF
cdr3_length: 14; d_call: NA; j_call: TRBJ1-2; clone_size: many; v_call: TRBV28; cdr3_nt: TGTGCCACCAGGACAGCCTCGGTATACTATGGCTACACCTTC; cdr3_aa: CATRTASVYYGYTF
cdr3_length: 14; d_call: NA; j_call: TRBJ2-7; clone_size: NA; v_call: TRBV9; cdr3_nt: TGTGCCAGCAGCGTAGCGGCAGGGGAATACGAGCAGTACTTC; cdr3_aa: CASSVAAGEYEQYF
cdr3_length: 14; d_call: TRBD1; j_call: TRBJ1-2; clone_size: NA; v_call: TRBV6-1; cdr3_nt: TGTGCCAGCAGCCGGACAGGGATCGACTATGGCTACACCTTC; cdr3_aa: CASSRTGIDYGYTF
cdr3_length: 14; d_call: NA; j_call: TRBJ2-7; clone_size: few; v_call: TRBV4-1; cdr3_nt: TGCGCCAGCAGCCAAGCCGCCCTAGCAGACGAGCAGTACTTC; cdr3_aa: CASSQAALADEQYF
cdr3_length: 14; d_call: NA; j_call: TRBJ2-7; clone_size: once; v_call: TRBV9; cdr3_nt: TGTGCCAGCAGCCGAGCCGGGACCTCCTACGAGCAGTACTTC; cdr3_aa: CASSRAGTSYEQYF
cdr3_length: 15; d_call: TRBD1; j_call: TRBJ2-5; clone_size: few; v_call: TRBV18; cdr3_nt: TGTGCCAGCTCACTCCGGACAGGGGTTGCGGAGACCCAGTACTTC; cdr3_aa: CASSLRTGVAETQYF
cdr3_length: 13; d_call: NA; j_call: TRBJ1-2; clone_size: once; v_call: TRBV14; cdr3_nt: TGTGCCAGCAGCCCGAGGATTGAGCATGGCTACACCTTC; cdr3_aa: CASSPRIEHGYTF
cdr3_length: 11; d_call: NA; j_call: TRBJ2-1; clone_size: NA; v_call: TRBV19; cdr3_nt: TGTGCCACGGCCAGACAGGTCCGCCAGTTCTTC; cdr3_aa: CATARQVRQFF
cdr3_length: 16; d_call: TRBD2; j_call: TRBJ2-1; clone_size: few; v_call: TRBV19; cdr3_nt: TGTGCCAGTAGTATTCGACTAGCGGGAGAGTACAATGAGCAGTTCTTC; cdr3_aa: CASSIRLAGEYNEQFF
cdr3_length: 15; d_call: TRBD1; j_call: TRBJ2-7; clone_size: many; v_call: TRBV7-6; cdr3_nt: TGTGCCAGCAGCTTAGGGGGACAGAACTCCTACGAGCAGTACTTC; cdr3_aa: CASSLGGQNSYEQYF
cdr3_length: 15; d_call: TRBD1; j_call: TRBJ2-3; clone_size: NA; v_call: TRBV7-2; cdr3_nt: TGTGCCAGCAGCTCCACAGGGGCCACCACAGATACGCAGTATTTT; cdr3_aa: CASSSTGATTDTQYF
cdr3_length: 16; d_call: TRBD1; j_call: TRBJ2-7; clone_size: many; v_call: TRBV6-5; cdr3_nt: TGTGCCAGCAGTTACTCGACCAGGACAGGAGCCTACGAGCAGTACTTC; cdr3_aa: CASSYSTRTGAYEQYF
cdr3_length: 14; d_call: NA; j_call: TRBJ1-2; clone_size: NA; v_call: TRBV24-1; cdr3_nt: TGTGCCACCAGTGAATTCGGGGGCATGGAGGGCTACACCTTC; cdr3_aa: CATSEFGGMEGYTF
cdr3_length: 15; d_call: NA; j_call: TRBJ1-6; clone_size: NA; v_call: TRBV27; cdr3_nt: TGTGCCAGCAGTTTAGACGGGTACAATAATTCACCCCTCCACTTT; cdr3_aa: CASSLDGYNNSPLHF
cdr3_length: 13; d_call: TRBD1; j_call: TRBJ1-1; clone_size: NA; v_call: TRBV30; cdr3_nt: TGTGCCTGGAGTGTTACAGGGGGCACTGAAGCTTTCTTT; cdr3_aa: CAWSVTGGTEAFF
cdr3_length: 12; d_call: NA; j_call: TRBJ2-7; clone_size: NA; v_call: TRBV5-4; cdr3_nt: TGTGCCAGCAGCTCAAGTACAGGGTTTAGCTACTTC; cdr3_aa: CASSSSTGFSYF
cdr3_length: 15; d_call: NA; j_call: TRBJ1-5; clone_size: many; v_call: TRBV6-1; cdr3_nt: TGTGCCAGTGATTTGGGTCATAAAGTGGATCAGCCCCAGCATTTT; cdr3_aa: CASDLGHKVDQPQHF
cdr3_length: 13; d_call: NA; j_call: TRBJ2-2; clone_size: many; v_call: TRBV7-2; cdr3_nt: TGTGCCAGCAGCTTTCGGGGCACCGGGGAGCTGTTTTTT; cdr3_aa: CASSFRGTGELFF
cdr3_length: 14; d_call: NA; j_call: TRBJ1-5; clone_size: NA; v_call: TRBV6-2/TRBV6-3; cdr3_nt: TGTGCCAGCAGTTGCGGACAGACCAATCAGCCCCAGCATTTT; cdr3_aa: CASSCGQTNQPQHF
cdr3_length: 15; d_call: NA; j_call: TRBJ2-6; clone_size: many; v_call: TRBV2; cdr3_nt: TGTGCCAGCAGACAGGGAACGTCTGGGGCCAACGTCCTGACTTTC; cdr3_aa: CASRQGTSGANVLTF
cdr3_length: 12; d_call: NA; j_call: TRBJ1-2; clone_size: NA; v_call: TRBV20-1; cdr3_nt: TGCAGTGCTCAGGACGATAACTATGGCTACACCTTC; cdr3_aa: CSAQDDNYGYTF
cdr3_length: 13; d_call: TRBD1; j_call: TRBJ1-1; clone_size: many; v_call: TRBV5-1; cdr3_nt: TGCGCCAGCGGACGACAGGGTGGCACTGAAGCTTTCTTT; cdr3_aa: CASGRQGGTEAFF
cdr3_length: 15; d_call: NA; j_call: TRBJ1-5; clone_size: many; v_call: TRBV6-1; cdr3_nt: TGTGCCAGCAGCCCTTCGGGGGGCGCAAATCAGCCCCAGCATTTT; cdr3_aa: CASSPSGGANQPQHF
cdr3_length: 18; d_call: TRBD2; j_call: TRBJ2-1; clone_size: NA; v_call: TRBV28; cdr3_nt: TGTGCCAGCAGTGGGACTAGCGGGGGCTCTGTTTCCTACAATGAGCAGTTCTTC; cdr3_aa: CASSGTSGGSVSYNEQFF
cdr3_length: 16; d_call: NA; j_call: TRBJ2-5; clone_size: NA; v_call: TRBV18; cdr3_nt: TGTGCCAGCTCACCGGCTTCGGAGGGATTGCCCGAGACCCAGTACTTC; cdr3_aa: CASSPASEGLPETQYF
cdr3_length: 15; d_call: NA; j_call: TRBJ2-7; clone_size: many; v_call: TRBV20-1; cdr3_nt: TGCAGTGCTAGAGATGATTCCAGGGGGGCCTACGAGCAGTACTTC; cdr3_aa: CSARDDSRGAYEQYF
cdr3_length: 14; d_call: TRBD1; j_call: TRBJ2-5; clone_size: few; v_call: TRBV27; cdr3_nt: TGTGCCAGCAGTGCCGGGACAGGGAGCGAGACCCAGTACTTC; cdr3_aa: CASSAGTGSETQYF
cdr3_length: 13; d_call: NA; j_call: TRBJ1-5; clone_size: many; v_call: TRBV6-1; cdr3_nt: TGTGCCAGTTGGAGGGACAGCAATCAGCCCCAGCATTTT; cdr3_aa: CASWRDSNQPQHF
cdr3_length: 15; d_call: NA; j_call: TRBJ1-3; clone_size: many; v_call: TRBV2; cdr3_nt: TGTGCCAGCAGTGAAGATACGGTCTCTGGAAACACCATATATTTT; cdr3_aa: CASSEDTVSGNTIYF
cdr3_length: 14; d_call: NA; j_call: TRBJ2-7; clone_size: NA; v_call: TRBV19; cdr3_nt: TGTGCCAGTAGGACCCCGGGACCGGTCTACGGGCAGTACTTC; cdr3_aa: CASRTPGPVYGQYF
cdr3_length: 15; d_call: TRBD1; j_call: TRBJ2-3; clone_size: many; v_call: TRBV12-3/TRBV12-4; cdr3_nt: TGTGCCAGCAGCTCACCGGGACAGGGCACAGATACGCAGTATTTT; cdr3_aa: CASSSPGQGTDTQYF
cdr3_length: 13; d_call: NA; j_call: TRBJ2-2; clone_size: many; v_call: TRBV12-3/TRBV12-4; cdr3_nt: TGTGCCAGCAGTTTACTTACAACCGGGGAGCTGTTTTTT; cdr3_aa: CASSLLTTGELFF
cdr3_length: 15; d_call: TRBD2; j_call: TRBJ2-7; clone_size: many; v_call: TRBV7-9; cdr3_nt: TGTGCCAGCAGCCGCGGACTAGCGCCGACCTACGAGCAGTACTTC; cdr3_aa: CASSRGLAPTYEQYF
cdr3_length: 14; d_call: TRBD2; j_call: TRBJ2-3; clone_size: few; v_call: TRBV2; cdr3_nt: TGTGCCAGCAGGCGAGCGGGAGTCTCAGATACGCAGTATTTT; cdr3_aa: CASRRAGVSDTQYF
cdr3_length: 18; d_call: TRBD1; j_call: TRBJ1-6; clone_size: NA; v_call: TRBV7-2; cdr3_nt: TGTGCCAGCAGCCCCAGGGCCTTCCAGGGGGTTTATAATTCACCCCTCCACTTT; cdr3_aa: CASSPRAFQGVYNSPLHF
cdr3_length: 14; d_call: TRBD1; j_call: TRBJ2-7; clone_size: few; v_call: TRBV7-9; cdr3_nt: TGTGCCAGCAGCACAGCCCACAGGGGGTACGAGCAGTACTTC; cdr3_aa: CASSTAHRGYEQYF
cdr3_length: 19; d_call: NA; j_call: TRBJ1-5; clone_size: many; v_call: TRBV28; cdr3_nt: TGTGCCAGTTCAGGCGGCTGGATGTGGGGCGGTCATAGCAATCAGCCCCAGCATTTT; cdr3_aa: CASSGGWMWGGHSNQPQHF
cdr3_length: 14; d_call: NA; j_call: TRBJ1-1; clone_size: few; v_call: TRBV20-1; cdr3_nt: TGCAGTGCTAGGGGAGCTACAGGGACGACTGAAGCTTTCTTT; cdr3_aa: CSARGATGTTEAFF
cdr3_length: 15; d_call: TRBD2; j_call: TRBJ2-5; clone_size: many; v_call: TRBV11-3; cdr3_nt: TGTGCCAGCAGCGGAATTAGCGGGAGGGGAGAGACCCAGTACTTC; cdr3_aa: CASSGISGRGETQYF
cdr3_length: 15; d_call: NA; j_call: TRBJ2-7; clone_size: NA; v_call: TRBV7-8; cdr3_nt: TGTGCCAGCAGCTTAAGGCTGCAGGGCTCCTACGAGCAGTACTTC; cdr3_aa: CASSLRLQGSYEQYF
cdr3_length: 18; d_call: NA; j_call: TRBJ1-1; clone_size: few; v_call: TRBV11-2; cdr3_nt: TGTGCCAGCAGCTTAGTCGGGGGTTGGGGGGAAGTGAGCACTGAAGCTTTCTTT; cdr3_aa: CASSLVGGWGEVSTEAFF
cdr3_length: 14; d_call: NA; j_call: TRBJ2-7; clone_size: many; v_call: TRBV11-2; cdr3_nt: TGTGCCAGCAGCTTGAACAGGCCTTGGGACGAGCAGTACTTC; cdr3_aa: CASSLNRPWDEQYF
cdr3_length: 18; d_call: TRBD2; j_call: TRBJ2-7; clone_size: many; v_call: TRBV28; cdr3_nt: TGTGCCAGCAGTTTTTTCGGGGGGATACGGAGAAGCTCCTACGAGCAGTACTTC; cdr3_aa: CASSFFGGIRRSSYEQYF
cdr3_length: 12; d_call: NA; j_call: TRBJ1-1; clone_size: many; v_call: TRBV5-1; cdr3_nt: TGCGCCAGCAGCTTGGTAGGGTCTGAAGCTTTCTTT; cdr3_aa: CASSLVGSEAFF
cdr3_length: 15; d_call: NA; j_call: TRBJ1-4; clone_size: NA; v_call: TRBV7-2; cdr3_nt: TGTGCCAGCAGCTTGGACGGGGCCAGCAAGGAAAAACTGTTTTTT; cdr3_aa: CASSLDGASKEKLFF
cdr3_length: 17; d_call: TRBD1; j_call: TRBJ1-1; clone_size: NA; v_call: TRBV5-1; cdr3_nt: TGCGCCAGCAGCCAACAACCGGGACAGGGCTGGCGGGGTGAAGCTTTCTTT; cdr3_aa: CASSQQPGQGWRGEAFF
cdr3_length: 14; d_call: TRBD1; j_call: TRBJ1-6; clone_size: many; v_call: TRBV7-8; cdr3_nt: TGTGCCAGCAGCGTACAGGGGGTTGACTCACCCCTCCACTTT; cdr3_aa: CASSVQGVDSPLHF
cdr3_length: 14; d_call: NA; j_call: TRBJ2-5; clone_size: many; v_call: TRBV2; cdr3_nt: TGTGCCACACAGGGACATTTGTACCAAGAGACCCAGTACTTC; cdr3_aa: CATQGHLYQETQYF